One sample yielded the 14 T cell receptor beta chains listed below, sequenced in a study of OX40 agonist ivuxolimab in advanced cancers. TCRdb keeps only in-frame clones here, not all; method: immunoSEQ multiplex PCR. The table lists approximately 82,000 clones, about 91% of them singletons, with roughly 0.8% in the top ten. The starting material was CD4+ or CD8+ T cells sorted from blood, obtained in a trial of the OX40 agonist ivuxolimab. Receptor source: an adult with an advanced solid tumor such as melanoma, head and neck, liver or kidney cancer.

V usage is TRBV28 and J usage is TRBJ2-4; 13 bases line up with TRBD2. The CDR3 extends over 20 amino acids. V shed 2 bases, J shed 0 bases, and the junction held 10 bases outside the gene matches. Germline V CDR1 and CDR2: MDHEN, SYDVKM. The CDR3 region has the DNA TGTGCCAGCAGTTTAAGACTAGCGGGAGGACCTATACTAGCCAAAAACATTCAGTACTTC. It specifies CASSLRLAGGPILAKNIQYF.

This chain links TRBV7-9 with TRBJ2-7; 9 positions match TRBD2. With 2 bases clipped from V and 0 bases from J, the junction kept 2 bases outside the gene matches. The CDR3 runs to 15 residues. The germline V gene has CDR1 SEHNR and CDR2 FQNEAQ (reference sequence). CDR3 sequence (DNA): TGTGCCAGCAGCTTACGACTAGCGGACTCCTACGAGCAGTACTTC. This translates into CASSLRLADSYEQYF.

V is TRBV7-8 and J is TRBJ2-2; D may be TRBD1 (6 bases). Germline CDR1 is SGHVS and CDR2 is FQNEAQ. V lost 1 base to trimming and J lost 4 bases, with 7 bases between them. The CDR3 is made up of 14 amino acids. The DNA of the CDR3 is TGTGCCAGCAGCTTAGGGACAGTCACCGGGGAGCTGTTTTTT. This sequence encodes CASSLGTVTGELFF.

For the CDR3, the DNA is TGTGCCAGCAGTACGGGGGCCAGAAATGAAAAACTGTTTTTT. This translates into CASSTGARNEKLFF. The chain employs TRBV6-6 and TRBJ1-4, with D perhaps matching TRBD1 (6 bases). This CDR3 contains 14 residues. The germline V and J ends were trimmed by 5 bases and 5 bases, with 12 bases remaining between them. From germline, CDR1 is MNHNY and CDR2 SVGAGI (reference sequence).

The rearrangement links TRBV6-6 to TRBJ2-7; D might be TRBD1 (5 bases). V lost 0 bases, J lost 0 bases, and 12 bases lay in between. CDR3 length equals 16 residues. CDR1 is MNHNY, CDR2 SVGAGI, per germline (reference sequence). The DNA of the CDR3 is TGTGCCAGCAGTTACTCACAGGCGAGTTACTCCTACGAGCAGTACTTC. Its translation is CASSYSQASYSYEQYF.

The rearrangement joins TRBV7-2 to TRBJ1-2; weak D call: TRBD1 (5 bases). The V gene lost 1 base and the J gene lost 9 bases, with 18 bases spanning the gap. Germline V gene data show CDR1 as SGHTA and CDR2 as FQGNSA. The length of the CDR3 is 15 residues. The CDR3 DNA reads as TGTGCCAGCAGCTTAGTGCGGGGCTTCGCGGGAAGCTACACCTTC. Translated: CASSLVRGFAGSYTF. Full variable domain (missing parts from reference TRBV7-2 and TRBJ1-2): GAGVSQSPSNKVTEKGKDVELRCDPISGHTALYWYRQSLGQGLEFLIYFQGNSAPDKSGLPSDRFSAERTGGSVSTLTIQRTQQEDSAVYLCASSLVRGFAGSYTFGSGTRLTVV.

This chain connects TRBV7-2 to TRBJ1-3, with 9 bases aligning to TRBD1. Germline CDR1 is SGHTA and CDR2 is FQGNSA. The CDR3 spans 16 residues. Trimming cost V 3 bases and J 8 bases; bases outside gene matches: 11. The CDR3 loop is CASSFTGTGFGYTIYF. The CDR3 bases are TGTGCCAGCAGCTTCACCGGGACAGGGTTTGGGTACACCATATATTTT.

The chain is built from TRBV11-3 and TRBJ2-5; TRBD2 matches at 8 bases. The CDR3 is 15 amino acids. Unmatched junction bases numbered 11, after V lost 5 bases and J lost 6 bases. The germline gives CDR1 SGHNT, CDR2 YENEEA. CDR3 in amino acids: CASSSGLAWDKTQYF. In DNA form, the CDR3 reads TGTGCCAGCAGCAGCGGACTAGCTTGGGATAAGACCCAGTACTTC.

The genes are TRBV28 and TRBJ2-7, with D maybe TRBD1 (5 bases). This CDR3 region has 14 residues. Germline V gene lookup returns CDR1 MDHEN and CDR2 SYDVKM. V was cut by 7 bases and J by 0 bases, with 13 bases left in between. The CDR3 protein is CASTSRQPSYEQYF. The DNA for the CDR3 is TGTGCCAGCACCTCACGACAGCCCTCCTACGAGCAGTACTTC.

The chain uses TRBV5-8 and TRBJ2-5; D ambiguous. Germline V lookup: CDR1 SGHTS, CDR2 YDEGEE. V dropped 1 base and J dropped 5 bases, with 12 bases sitting between them. The CDR3 has 14 residues. The CDR3 DNA reads as TGTGCCAGCAGCTTGCTCCGCGTAGTGGAGACCCAGTACTTC. Its translation is CASSLLRVVETQYF. Full variable domain (missing parts from reference TRBV5-8 and TRBJ2-5): EAGVTQSPTHLIKTRGQQATLRCSPISGHTSVYWYQQALGLGLQFLLWYDEGEERNRGNFPPRFSGRQFPNYSSELNVNALELEDSALYLCASSLLRVVETQYFGPGTRLLVL.

Worth noting for this clone: This sample also contains other DNA sequences that code for the same CDR3. The chain uses TRBV7-9 and TRBJ2-7; a possible D gene is TRBD2 (6 bases). This CDR3 comprises 12 residues. Germline CDR1 is SEHNR and CDR2 is FQNEAQ (reference sequence). V lost 3 bases and J 6 bases, leaving 9 bases between the germline ends. CDR3 sequence: CASSLGGSEQYF. CDR3 coding DNA: TGTGCCAGCAGCTTGGGGGGTAGCGAGCAGTACTTC. Combining the CDR3 with reference TRBV7-9 and TRBJ2-7 gives the whole variable domain DTGVSQNPRHKITKRGQNVTFRCDPISEHNRLYWYRQTLGQGPEFLTYFQNEAQLEKSRLLSDRFSAERPKGSFSTLEIQRTEQGDSAMYLCASSLGGSEQYFGPGTRLTVT.

This chain uses TRBV7-2 with TRBJ2-7; 13 bases align to TRBD2. Trimming took 4 bases from V and 6 from J; bases not matched to a gene: 6. CDR1 SGHTA and CDR2 FQGNSA come from the germline V gene. The CDR3 contains 15 residues. The CDR3 reads CASSSRGTSGIEQYF. The CDR3 nucleotides read TGTGCCAGCAGCTCACGCGGGACTAGCGGGATCGAGCAGTACTTC.

J is TRBJ1-2 and V is TRBV20-1; 7 bases map to TRBD1. This CDR3 has 11 residues. The trim removed 5 bases at V and 11 bases at J, leaving 8 bases unmatched. CDR1 DFQATT and CDR2 SNEGSKA come from the germline V gene (reference sequence). Here the CDR3 DNA reads TGCAGTGCTCAGGGGAGGGGGCGGTACACCTTC. It encodes CSAQGRGRYTF.

The chain joins TRBV5-8 to TRBJ1-2; 8 bases are a match to TRBD1. J lost 4 bases, V lost 3 bases, and 8 bases had no gene match. This CDR3 is built from 15 residues. The germline CDR1 and CDR2 sequences are SGHTS and YDEGEE. CDR3 region: CASSSTGATGYGYTF. The CDR3 coding sequence is TGTGCCAGCAGCTCGACAGGGGCGACGGGCTATGGCTACACCTTC.